The rows below give T cell receptor beta chains drawn from one sample of a study of blood T cell repertoires in COVID-19. The assay was immunoSEQ multiplex PCR, and TCRdb's table has in-frame clones only and misses some. The data contain some 150,000 clones, 85% to 90% of them singletons. Sequencing input: peripheral blood. The receptors originated from a man in his sixties with active or convalescent COVID-19. Each CDR3 is given with its conserved first and last residue. A D gene is named only where the DNA matches it firmly. Only part of the rows carry a size: once, few, many, or a class if the clone is expanded.

V gene: TRBV5-1
J gene: TRBJ2-1
D gene: -
clone size: -
CDR3 protein: CASAAGPANEQFF
CDR3 DNA: TGCGCCAGCGCAGCGGGTCCGGCCAATGAGCAGTTCTTC

V gene: TRBV6-5
J gene: TRBJ1-1
D gene: TRBD1
clone size: -
CDR3 protein: CASRPRGSYTEAFF
CDR3 DNA: TGTGCCAGCAGACCCAGGGGGTCGTACACTGAAGCTTTCTTT

V gene: TRBV19
J gene: TRBJ1-1
D gene: TRBD1
clone size: -
CDR3 protein: CASNRGLTEAFF
CDR3 DNA: TGTGCCAGTAACAGGGGTTTAACTGAAGCTTTCTTT

V gene: TRBV28
J gene: TRBJ1-1
D gene: -
clone size: -
CDR3 protein: CASTQAFEAFF
CDR3 DNA: TGTGCCAGCACCCAAGCCTTTGAAGCTTTCTTT

V gene: TRBV11-2
J gene: TRBJ2-7
D gene: -
clone size: -
CDR3 protein: CASSLERTTYEQYF
CDR3 DNA: TGTGCCAGCAGCTTAGAACGGACTACCTACGAGCAGTACTTC

V gene: TRBV5-1
J gene: TRBJ2-5
D gene: TRBD2
clone size: -
CDR3 protein: CASSSTTSGQETQYF
CDR3 DNA: TGCGCCAGCAGCTCGACTACTAGCGGCCAAGAGACCCAGTACTTC

V gene: TRBV15
J gene: TRBJ2-3
D gene: -
clone size: -
CDR3 protein: CATSRRLVDTQYF
CDR3 DNA: TGTGCCACCAGCAGACGTCTTGTAGATACGCAGTATTTT

V gene: TRBV5-4
J gene: TRBJ2-5
D gene: -
clone size: -
CDR3 protein: CASSLGLKETQYF
CDR3 DNA: TGTGCCAGCAGCTTGGGACTTAAAGAGACCCAGTACTTC

V gene: TRBV6-2/TRBV6-3
J gene: TRBJ1-1
D gene: -
clone size: -
CDR3 protein: CASSSDSNTEAFF
CDR3 DNA: TGTGCCAGCAGTTCGGACAGCAACACTGAAGCTTTCTTT

V gene: TRBV7-9
J gene: TRBJ2-7
D gene: TRBD1
clone size: once
CDR3 protein: CASSAIGQGKLYEQYF
CDR3 DNA: TGTGCCAGCAGCGCCATTGGACAGGGGAAACTCTACGAGCAGTACTTC

V gene: TRBV2
J gene: TRBJ2-7
D gene: TRBD1
clone size: -
CDR3 protein: CASSVDRGAYEQYF
CDR3 DNA: TGTGCCAGCAGTGTTGACAGGGGGGCCTACGAGCAGTACTTC

V gene: TRBV4-2
J gene: TRBJ1-2
D gene: TRBD1
clone size: -
CDR3 protein: CASSHDGTAYGYTF
CDR3 DNA: TGTGCCAGCAGCCACGATGGGACAGCATATGGCTACACCTTC

V gene: TRBV9
J gene: TRBJ2-3
D gene: TRBD2
clone size: -
CDR3 protein: CASSVGLAGGFYTDTQYF
CDR3 DNA: TGTGCCAGCAGCGTAGGACTAGCGGGAGGGTTCTACACAGATACGCAGTATTTT

V gene: TRBV5-1
J gene: TRBJ1-4
D gene: -
clone size: -
CDR3 protein: CASSLGTSGGEKLFF
CDR3 DNA: TGCGCCAGCAGCTTGGGTACGTCGGGGGGTGAAAAACTGTTTTTT

V gene: TRBV12-3/TRBV12-4
J gene: TRBJ1-1
D gene: -
clone size: few
CDR3 protein: CASSSRVNTEAFF
CDR3 DNA: TGTGCCAGCAGTTCCAGGGTGAACACTGAAGCTTTCTTT

V gene: TRBV11-2
J gene: TRBJ1-4
D gene: TRBD1
clone size: -
CDR3 protein: CASRVSAQGGEKLFF
CDR3 DNA: TGTGCCAGCAGGGTCTCGGCTCAGGGGGGCGAAAAACTGTTTTTT

V gene: TRBV7-6
J gene: TRBJ2-1
D gene: TRBD2
clone size: once
CDR3 protein: CASTPLAGGNEQFF
CDR3 DNA: TGTGCCAGCACACCTCTAGCGGGGGGCAATGAGCAGTTCTTC

V gene: TRBV6-2/TRBV6-3
J gene: TRBJ2-7
D gene: -
clone size: -
CDR3 protein: CASSYSGTYEQYF
CDR3 DNA: TGTGCCAGCAGTTATAGCGGAACCTACGAGCAGTACTTC

V gene: TRBV11-2
J gene: TRBJ1-1
D gene: -
clone size: once
CDR3 protein: CASASGTTAFF
CDR3 DNA: TGTGCCAGCGCCTCCGGGACAACAGCTTTCTTT

V gene: TRBV7-9
J gene: TRBJ1-1
D gene: TRBD1
clone size: -
CDR3 protein: CASSLGQGTEAFF
CDR3 DNA: TGTGCCAGCAGCTTGGGACAGGGGACTGAAGCTTTCTTT

V gene: TRBV6-2/TRBV6-3
J gene: TRBJ2-2
D gene: -
clone size: -
CDR3 protein: CASSYFSAVPKNTGELFF
CDR3 DNA: TGTGCCAGCAGTTACTTCAGTGCGGTACCTAAGAACACCGGGGAGCTGTTTTTT

V gene: TRBV20-1
J gene: TRBJ2-1
D gene: -
clone size: once
CDR3 protein: CSASSGFNEQFF
CDR3 DNA: TGCAGTGCTAGTAGCGGTTTTAATGAGCAGTTCTTC

V gene: TRBV18
J gene: TRBJ2-7
D gene: TRBD1
clone size: -
CDR3 protein: CASSPPRTGAYEQYF
CDR3 DNA: TGTGCCAGCTCACCGCCCCGGACAGGGGCCTACGAGCAGTACTTC

V gene: TRBV18
J gene: TRBJ2-2
D gene: -
clone size: -
CDR3 protein: CASSPLGLTGELFF
CDR3 DNA: TGTGCCAGCTCACCATTAGGACTTACCGGGGAGCTGTTTTTT

V gene: TRBV28
J gene: TRBJ1-1
D gene: TRBD1
clone size: -
CDR3 protein: CASSLEQGYTEAFF
CDR3 DNA: TGTGCCAGCAGTTTGGAACAGGGGTACACTGAAGCTTTCTTT